One sample yielded the 32 T cell receptor beta chains listed below, sequenced in a study of blood T cells in healthy people across ages (dated by TCRdb to about 2015). Libraries were made using 5' RACE. TCRdb records Illumina HiSeq 2500 as the sequencer. A second PCR of roughly 7 to 11 cycles was performed with a sample-barcoded 5' primer and a J-beta primer mix. The public reads were quality trimmed at Q25 with fastp and then assembled into clones with MiXCR by TCRdb, keeping productive beta chains. For every CDR3 protein sequence, its rows merge into one entry that carries the most common genes and DNA. The table for this sample lists 1.2 million to 1.5 million distinct CDR3 sequences; 59% of them were counted only once. In total, the top ten clones hold over 5% of the sample. Sequenced: blood. These receptors all stem from a man in his late teens or twenties in good health.

The CDR3: CASSAPGRAFF. Here the CDR3 DNA reads TGTGCCAGCAGTGCGCCGGGGAGGGCTTTCTTT. J is TRBJ1-1 and V is TRBV2; the D is unclear. Trimming cost V 4 bases and J 11 bases, with 11 bases left between them. The germline CDR1 and CDR2 sequences are SNHLY and FYNNEI. The CDR3 covers 11 residues. The full variable domain, its missing parts supplied by reference TRBV2 and TRBJ1-1, is EPEVTQTPSHQVTQMGQEVILRCVPISNHLYFYWYRQILGQKVEFLVSFYNNEISEKSEIFDDQFSVERPDGSNFTLKIRSTKLEDSAMYFCASSAPGRAFFGQGTRLTVV.

This sequence joins TRBV7-9 and TRBJ2-1; D may be TRBD2 (5 bases). Trimming removed 5 bases at V and 2 bases at J, with 13 bases between. The germline V gene has CDR1 SEHNR and CDR2 FQNEAQ (reference sequence). The CDR3 extends over 15 amino acids. The CDR3 sequence: CASSGSRTAYNEQFF. In DNA form, the CDR3 reads TGTGCCAGCAGCGGCAGCCGGACTGCCTACAATGAGCAGTTCTTC. Supplemented by reference TRBV7-9 and TRBJ2-1, the full variable domain reads DTGVSQNPRHKITKRGQNVTFRCDPISEHNRLYWYRQTLGQGPEFLTYFQNEAQLEKSRLLSDRFSAERPKGSFSTLEIQRTEQGDSAMYLCASSGSRTAYNEQFFGPGTRLTVL.

V and J are TRBV7-2 and TRBJ2-7; D might be TRBD2 (5 bases). This CDR3 comprises 14 residues. The V end was cut by 0 bases, the J end by 11 bases, with 17 bases between. Germline V gene data show CDR1 as SGHTA and CDR2 as FQGNSA. CDR3 sequence reads: CASSLAVGEPPEYF. As DNA, the CDR3 is TGTGCCAGCAGCTTAGCGGTGGGAGAGCCGCCGGAGTACTTC.

The table lists this clonotype with a few counts. The chain links TRBV10-3 to TRBJ1-1; no reliable D call. This CDR3 is 11 amino acids long. V was shortened by 11 bases and J by 6 bases, with 13 bases between the two germline ends. The germline V gene has CDR1 ENHRY and CDR2 SYGVKD. CDR3 coding DNA: TGTGCCTCGAGGGAGGGCCCTGAAGCTTTCTTT. This translates into CASREGPEAFF.

The gene calls are TRBV12-3 or TRBV12-4 and TRBJ2-2, with D maybe TRBD1 (6 bases). The CDR3 covers 14 residues. Trimming took off 4 bases at V and 7 bases at J, with 13 bases between the two ends. The CDR3 coding sequence is TGTGCCAGCAGTTCTACAGGGTTTAACGGGGAGCTGTTTTTT. Translating it yields CASSSTGFNGELFF.

This chain uses TRBV7-2 with TRBJ2-5; 9 nucleotides match TRBD1. The CDR3 is 16 residues long. V lost 0 bases and J lost 2; bases outside the gene matches: 4. CDR1 is SGHTA, CDR2 FQGNSA, per germline. The CDR3 loop is CASSLAGTGIQETQYF. Written as DNA, the CDR3 is TGTGCCAGCAGCTTAGCGGGGACAGGGATTCAAGAGACCCAGTACTTC.

The gene calls are TRBV7-9 and TRBJ2-6; D is unresolved. Germline V gene lookup returns CDR1 SEHNR and CDR2 FQNEAQ (reference sequence). The CDR3 has 15 residues. V dropped 6 bases and J dropped 4 bases, with 13 bases sitting between them. CDR3 region: CASRDSSYGANVLTF. CDR3 in DNA: TGTGCCAGCAGAGATAGCTCTTACGGGGCCAACGTCCTGACTTTC.

The table lists this clonotype with a few counts. The J gene is TRBJ2-7, the V gene TRBV10-3; 12 bases fit TRBD2. Per the germline V gene, CDR1 is ENHRY and CDR2 is SYGVKD. The CDR3 loop spans 15 amino acids. Trimming removed 10 bases from V and 3 bases from J; junction bases left unmatched: 10. The CDR3 DNA reads as TGTGCCAGCCTAGGACTAGCGGGATCAATCTACGAGCAGTACTTC. As protein: CASLGLAGSIYEQYF.

CDR3 sequence (DNA): TGTGCCAGCAGTGACGGAGGGACTAGCGGGTGGGATTCCTACGAGCAGTACTTC. Translated, it gives CASSDGGTSGWDSYEQYF. The chain recombines TRBV2 with TRBJ2-7; 12 bases map to TRBD2. Germline loops: CDR1 SNHLY, CDR2 FYNNEI. V lost 3 bases, J lost 1 base, and 10 bases stayed unmatched. The CDR3 loop spans 18 amino acids.

For the CDR3, the DNA is TGCGCCAGCAGCTTGGAGACTGGAAACTACGAGCAGTACTTC. It is translated as CASSLETGNYEQYF. The chain joins TRBV5-1 to TRBJ2-7; D is undetermined. Germline CDR1 reads SGHRS; CDR2 reads YFSETQ. This CDR3 contains 14 residues. V lost 0 bases and J lost 3, with 10 bases in between.

This clonotype was seen only a few times. The chain joins TRBV20-1 to TRBJ1-2; D is perhaps TRBD1 (5 bases). CDR1 and CDR2 from the germline V gene are DFQATT and SNEGSKA (reference sequence). This CDR3 contains 15 residues. With 3 bases removed from V and 0 bases from J, the gap between germline ends came to 14 bases. The chain's CDR3 is CSASDRQRSNYGYTF. The CDR3 nucleotides read TGCAGTGCTAGTGATAGACAGCGTTCTAACTATGGCTACACCTTC.

The chain carries TRBV12-3 or TRBV12-4 and TRBJ1-4, with 7 bases identical to TRBD1. The CDR3 sequence is 12 residues long. Trimming at V came to 7 bases and at J to 5 bases, leaving 1 base not matched to a gene. CDR3 sequence (DNA): TGTGCCAGCAAGACAGGGAATGAAAAACTGTTTTTT. This codes for CASKTGNEKLFF.

The V gene is TRBV6-2 or TRBV6-3, the J gene TRBJ1-4, with a weak D call TRBD1 (6 bases). The CDR3 consists of 10 residues. The ends were cut back, 9 bases at V and 12 bases at J, with 11 bases in the middle. The germline CDR1 and CDR2 sequences are MNHEY and SVGEGT. CDR3 nucleotide sequence: TGTGCCAGAGGGGGACAACAACTGTTTTTT. Its protein is CARGGQQLFF.

V usage is TRBV7-9 and J usage is TRBJ2-7; D call uncertain. This CDR3 has 12 amino acids. Trimming pared 5 bases from V and 7 bases from J, leaving 12 bases between. Germline V gene data show CDR1 as SEHNR and CDR2 as FQNEAQ (reference sequence). The CDR3: CASSPTDNEQYF. CDR3 nucleotides: TGTGCCAGCAGCCCAACTGACAATGAGCAGTACTTC.

J is TRBJ2-3 and V is TRBV29-1; the D gene is possibly TRBD2 (5 bases). The V gene's germline CDR1 is SQVTM and CDR2 ANQGSEA. The CDR3 runs to 16 residues. Trimming removed 3 bases from V and 1 base from J, with 17 bases in between. As DNA, the CDR3 is TGCAGCGTTGAGCCTCTGAGGAGGTACGGCACAGATACGCAGTATTTT. Translating gives CSVEPLRRYGTDTQYF.

Turning to this clonotype: The germline gene is not matched at one end of the junction; a read error may be the cause. This chain joins TRBV4-1 and TRBJ2-6; D may be TRBD1 (7 bases). The CDR3 has 18 amino acids. CDR1 and CDR2 from the germline V gene are MGHRA and YSYEKL. The CDR3 nucleotides read TGCGCCAGCAGCCAAGATCCAGGGGGGTGGTCTGGGGCCAACGTCCCGACTTTC. Amino acids: CASSQDPGGWSGANVPTF.

V usage is TRBV18 and J usage is TRBJ2-7, with a possible D match to TRBD1 (6 bases). Germline CDR1 and CDR2: KGHSH and LQKENI. With 4 bases removed from V and 2 bases from J, the gap between germline ends came to 15 bases. This CDR3 comprises 15 residues. The CDR3 DNA is TGTGCCAGCTCACTCCGGGACAATCGACCCTACGAGCAGTACTTC. This translates into CASSLRDNRPYEQYF.

The rearrangement joins TRBV6-2 or TRBV6-3 to TRBJ1-5; D not certain. This CDR3 spans 13 amino acids. Trimming pared 2 bases from V and 4 bases from J, leaving 6 bases between. From germline, CDR1 is MNHEY and CDR2 SVGEGT. DNA for the CDR3: TGTGCCAGCAGTTACGAAAATAATCAGCCCCAGCATTTT. Its protein product is CASSYENNQPQHF.

The CDR3 coding sequence is TGCGCCAGCAGCCAAGTGATTGCCTCCTACGAGCAGTACTTC. Its translation: CASSQVIASYEQYF. This chain links TRBV4-1 with TRBJ2-7, with D hard to call. V gave up 1 base and J gave up 0 bases, with 7 bases separating them. The CDR3 has 14 amino acids. Germline V gene sequence: CDR1 MGHRA, CDR2 YSYEKL.

The chain links TRBV6-5 to TRBJ2-1, with 7 bases that match TRBD2. This CDR3 comprises 17 residues. V trimming: 3 bases; J trimming: 5 bases; junction bases outside the gene matches: 13. CDR1 and CDR2 from the germline V gene are MNHEY and SVGAGI. CDR3 DNA sequence: TGTGCCAGCAGTTATTACAATAGCGGGTCTCCCCACAATGAGCAGTTCTTC. Protein: CASSYYNSGSPHNEQFF.

The V and J genes are TRBV7-9 and TRBJ1-1, with D hard to call. Trimming stripped 2 bases from V and 4 bases from J, with 8 bases between. This CDR3 comprises 13 residues. CDR1 SEHNR and CDR2 FQNEAQ come from the germline V gene (reference sequence). The CDR3 sequence is CASSLYGTTEAFF. The CDR3 DNA reads TGTGCCAGCAGCTTATATGGAACCACTGAAGCTTTCTTT.

The chain uses TRBV7-2 and TRBJ1-1, with a weak D call TRBD1 (6 bases). The CDR3 runs to 15 residues. The ends were cut back, 4 bases at V and 5 bases at J, with 17 bases in the middle. CDR1 is SGHTA and CDR2 is FQGNSA in the germline V gene. The CDR3 DNA reads TGTGCCAGCAGCTCCCCGGCAGGGGTGATGACTGAAGCTTTCTTT. The encoded protein is CASSSPAGVMTEAFF.

The chain employs TRBV7-9 and TRBJ2-5; 8 bases line up with TRBD2. The J segment lost 0 bases and the V segment lost 5 bases, leaving 17 bases of the junction unmatched. There are 19 residues in the CDR3. The germline V gene has CDR1 SEHNR and CDR2 FQNEAQ (reference sequence). CDR3 sequence reads: CASSRTGTRVTSYQETQYF. The CDR3, as DNA: TGTGCCAGCAGCCGCACCGGGACTAGAGTGACCTCGTACCAAGAGACCCAGTACTTC.

The rearrangement links TRBV10-2 to TRBJ1-4; no definite D call. The CDR3 extends over 14 amino acids. Germline CDR1 reads WSHSY; CDR2 reads SAAADI. Trimming took off 7 bases at V and 6 bases at J, with 15 bases between the two ends. CDR3 protein: CASTTGGGDEKLFF. In nucleotides, the CDR3 is TGCGCCAGCACGACGGGTGGCGGGGATGAAAAACTGTTTTTT.

V usage is TRBV12-3 or TRBV12-4 and J usage is TRBJ1-4; D is ambiguous. Trimming removed 7 bases from V and 0 bases from J, with 12 bases in between. The CDR3 consists of 15 residues. This CDR3 reads CASNPDGATNEKLFF. CDR3 nucleotides: TGTGCCAGCAACCCGGACGGTGCAACTAATGAAAAACTGTTTTTT.

This chain joins TRBV27 and TRBJ2-4; perhaps TRBD1 as D (5 bases). V was trimmed by 3 bases and J by 8 bases, leaving 11 bases between them. Germline V gene sequence: CDR1 MNHEY, CDR2 SMNVEV (reference sequence). The CDR3 consists of 13 residues. Here the CDR3 reads CASSLNRLDIQYF. CDR3 coding DNA: TGTGCCAGCAGTTTGAACAGGTTGGACATTCAGTACTTC.

V is TRBV25-1 and J is TRBJ1-2, with D tentatively TRBD1 (5 bases). V dropped 3 bases and J dropped 2 bases, with 10 bases sitting between them. Germline-derived CDR1 and CDR2 are MGHDK and SYGVNS. This CDR3 spans 14 amino acids. The CDR3 DNA is TGTGCCAGCAGTGAGGCAGGGTGGAACTATGGCTACACCTTC. This codes for CASSEAGWNYGYTF.

This clonotype came up a few times. V usage is TRBV6-5 and J usage is TRBJ2-4; no reliable D call. The CDR3 has 13 residues. Trimming shortened V by 5 bases and J by 2 bases, and 7 bases separated the two germline ends. Germline CDR1 reads MNHEY; CDR2 reads SVGAGI. CDR3 sequence reads: CASSTTSKNIQYF. The CDR3 bases are TGTGCCAGCAGTACCACTTCCAAAAACATTCAGTACTTC.

This clonotype was seen a few times. This sequence joins TRBV27 and TRBJ2-1; TRBD1 agrees at 10 bases. This CDR3 region has 14 residues. With V trimmed by 5 bases and J by 14 bases, 12 bases remained unmatched. The V gene's germline CDR1 is MNHEY and CDR2 SMNVEV (reference sequence). Here the CDR3 DNA reads TGTGCCAGCAGTACATCGACAGGGGGCGTCTTGAAGTTCTTC. As protein: CASSTSTGGVLKFF.

V usage is TRBV15 and J usage is TRBJ2-1; 10 nucleotides agree with TRBD2. Trimming removed 3 bases from V and 4 bases from J; junction bases left unmatched: 6. Germline assignment: CDR1 LNHNV and CDR2 YYDKDF (reference sequence). This CDR3 comprises 16 residues. In DNA form, the CDR3 reads TGTGCCACCAGCAGTCCTACTAGCGGGGATTACAATGAGCAGTTCTTC. This translates into CATSSPTSGDYNEQFF.

This chain links TRBV4-1 with TRBJ2-1; 10 positions match TRBD2. J was trimmed by 0 bases and V by 8 bases; bases with no gene match: 7. This CDR3 spans 16 amino acids. CDR1 and CDR2 from the germline V gene are MGHRA and YSYEKL. CDR3 DNA: TGCGCCAGCGTTTGGACTAGCGGACTCTCCTACAATGAGCAGTTCTTC. Its protein product is CASVWTSGLSYNEQFF.

The V and J genes are TRBV28 and TRBJ2-5, with a weak D call TRBD1 (5 bases). Germline V gene data show CDR1 as MDHEN and CDR2 as SYDVKM. CDR3 length: 19 residues. Trimming took off 2 bases at V and 1 base at J, with 23 bases between the two ends. The CDR3 is CASSLRLTNRSPGQETQYF. CDR3 bases: TGTGCCAGCAGTTTACGCTTAACGAACAGGTCCCCCGGCCAAGAGACCCAGTACTTC.